This section outlines one TCR beta chain sequence together with its context. The antigen is not known. These data are taken from a study of CD8+CD57+ T cells in acquired aplastic anemia. Study-level results: The study identified more than 25 CD8+ CDR3 sequences shared by patients and controls.

Investigators profiled TCR beta VDJ and CDR3 from genomic DNA template. MiXCR, run by TCRdb on the reads, gives a single entry per CDR3 protein. This sample has a few hundred thousand distinct CDR3 sequences, with roughly 50% found just once. CDR3 length equals 13 residues. The ends lost 6 bases at V and 4 bases at J; junction bases unmatched: 2. CDR1 MNHNS and CDR2 SASEGT come from the germline V gene. The receptor's source is a human donor with severe aplastic anemia or a healthy control (not recorded which). What was sequenced was sorted CD4+, CD8+, or CD8+CD57+ T cells (not recorded which) from PBMCs. This rearrangement joins TRBV6-1 to TRBJ2-5; 10 nucleotides match TRBD1. The CDR3 spells CASSRDRGETQYF. CDR3 in DNA: TGTGCCAGCAGCCGGGACAGGGGAGAGACCCAGTACTTC.